The present T cell receptor (beta chain) was sequenced within a study of blood T cells in healthy people across ages. Germline CDR1 is LNHNV and CDR2 is YYDKDF (reference sequence). CDR3 size: 15 residues. Trimming removed 1 base from V and 1 base from J, with 7 bases in between. Sample-barcoded 5' priming and a J-beta primer mix drove a second PCR of about 6 to 12 cycles. TCRdb recomputed calls from the 5' RACE reads with MiXCR, one row per CDR3 protein. The data show 1,500,000 or so distinct CDR3 sequences, with 55% to 75% seen just once and 5.5% to 8% held by the top ten. This clonotype was counted only a few times.

This TCR was sampled from a man younger than 35 in good health. The material sequenced was blood. The V and J genes are TRBV15 and TRBJ2-2; TRBD1 might be the D (6 bases). The CDR3 is CATSRGTENTGELFF. The DNA of the CDR3 is TGTGCCACCAGCAGAGGGACAGAGAACACCGGGGAGCTGTTTTTT.